One and the same sample provided the 17 T cell receptor beta chains below, sequenced in a study of blood T cell repertoires in COVID-19. The data were produced by immunoSEQ multiplex PCR, yet TCRdb's version contains in-frame clones alone and is incomplete. The table records approximately 57,000 clones, roughly 84% of them present only once. Sequenced sample: peripheral blood. These receptors all stem from a man aged 40-49 years with active COVID-19.

The rearrangement links TRBV7-3 to TRBJ1-2; 8 bases match TRBD1. The V segment lost 3 bases and the J segment 5 bases; nucleotides outside the gene matches: 2. There are 13 residues in the CDR3. CDR1 and CDR2 (germline): SGHTA, FQGTGA. CDR3 DNA: TGTGCCAGCAGCTTTACAGGGGGTTATGGCTACACCTTC. This gives the protein CASSFTGGYGYTF.

The rearrangement joins TRBV18 to TRBJ2-6; the D is unclear. V was clipped by 2 bases and J by 0 bases, with 14 bases between them. Germline CDR1 reads KGHSH; CDR2 reads LQKENI. This CDR3 is 18 amino acids long. The chain's CDR3 is CASSPIAQAISGANVLTF. CDR3 DNA sequence: TGTGCCAGCTCACCAATTGCGCAGGCAATCTCTGGGGCCAACGTCCTGACTTTC.

The rearrangement uses TRBV25-1 and TRBJ1-2; a weak D match, TRBD1 (5 bases). Trimming shortened V by 5 bases and J by 8 bases, and 27 bases separated the two germline ends. The CDR3 sequence is 17 residues long. The germline V gene encodes CDR1 MGHDK and CDR2 SYGVNS. The CDR3 DNA reads TGTGCCAGCAGTCCCCTCCTCGAAGGGGCCGGTCTGACCGGCTACACCTTC. Protein: CASSPLLEGAGLTGYTF.

The CDR3 here is CTSSQDQGTAGAVLLTYEQYF. The CDR3 nucleotides are TGCACCAGCAGCCAAGATCAAGGTACAGCGGGAGCCGTGCTGTTAACCTACGAGCAGTACTTC. This chain links TRBV1 with TRBJ2-7; the table calls TRBD2, which could not be checked here. TRBV1 is classified as a pseudogene. The CDR3 extends over 21 amino acids.

The rearrangement links TRBV10-2 to TRBJ2-2, with D perhaps matching TRBD1 (5 bases). Germline V lookup: CDR1 WSHSY, CDR2 SAAADI. V was pared by 2 bases and J by 1 base, with 11 bases between. The CDR3 covers 16 residues. The CDR3 nucleotides read TGCGCCAGCAGTGAGAGAAGGGGCGTGAACACCGGGGAGCTGTTTTTT. Amino acids: CASSERRGVNTGELFF.

This chain links TRBV29-1 with TRBJ2-1, with 7 nucleotides matching TRBD2. This CDR3 comprises 12 residues. The V gene's germline CDR1 is SQVTM and CDR2 ANQGSEA. The V and J ends lost 7 bases and 8 bases, in that order; junction bases with no gene match: 8. CDR3: CSGRLAGDEQFF. In DNA, the CDR3 is TGCAGCGGAAGACTAGCTGGGGATGAGCAGTTCTTC.

This rearrangement joins TRBV5-1 to TRBJ1-2, with D maybe TRBD1 (5 bases). Trimming stripped 0 bases from V and 0 bases from J, with 12 bases between. Germline lookup yields CDR1 SGHRS and CDR2 YFSETQ. The CDR3 extends over 16 amino acids. CDR3 in DNA: TGCGCCAGCAGCTTGGTCAGGGAAGGAGCTAACTATGGCTACACCTTC. It encodes CASSLVREGANYGYTF.

This rearrangement joins TRBV6-6 to TRBJ2-5; 7 bases agree with TRBD1. The CDR3 extends over 11 amino acids. Germline-derived CDR1 and CDR2 are MNHNY and SVGAGI (reference sequence). V lost 7 bases and J lost 5; bases outside the gene matches: 1. CDR3 nucleotide sequence: TGTGCCAGCACCAGGGGGGAGACCCAGTACTTC. It yields the protein CASTRGETQYF.

The chain has TRBV6-5 and TRBJ1-5; D is unclear. Between the trimmed V and J ends, which lost 6 bases and 6 bases, there was a span of 18 bases. This CDR3 comprises 15 residues. Germline values: CDR1 MNHEY, CDR2 SVGAGI. CDR3 nucleotides: TGTGCCAGCAGCCTAAACTCCTATAGAGGTCAGCCCCAGCATTTT. This sequence encodes CASSLNSYRGQPQHF.

This sequence joins TRBV5-1 and TRBJ2-7; 8 positions match TRBD1. In germline, CDR1 is SGHRS, CDR2 YFSETQ. CDR3 length: 14 residues. Trimming at V came to 6 bases and at J to 5 bases, leaving 10 bases not matched to a gene. CDR3 coding DNA: TGCGCCAGCACCTCTGGACAGGGATTGGACGAGCAGTACTTC. Translation gives CASTSGQGLDEQYF.

As for this clone: This same CDR3 is encoded by further DNA sequences in the sample. V is TRBV11-3 and J is TRBJ2-4; 8 bases align to TRBD1. Trimming took 1 base from V and 0 from J; bases not matched to a gene: 2. Germline V gene data show CDR1 as SGHNT and CDR2 as YENEEA. This CDR3 has 16 amino acids. CDR3 DNA: TGTGCCAGCAGCTTAGGAGGGACAGGAGCCAAAAACATTCAGTACTTC. This gives the protein CASSLGGTGAKNIQYF.

The rearrangement uses TRBV7-2 and TRBJ2-5, with a tentative D call TRBD2 (7 bases). This CDR3 is built from 14 residues. Deletions cut 5 bases from V and 5 bases from J, with 15 bases between. The germline V gene has CDR1 SGHTA and CDR2 FQGNSA. The CDR3 region has the DNA TGTGCCAGCAGCAGAGGGGGGGGCGGGGAGACCCAGTACTTC. Translated, it gives CASSRGGGGETQYF.

For the CDR3, the DNA is TGTGCCAGTAGTATAGGGGGCGGCGGGAGTCACCAAGAGACCCAGTACTTC. Amino acid sequence: CASSIGGGGSHQETQYF. This sequence joins TRBV19 and TRBJ2-5, with TRBD2 matching 7 bases. With 1 base clipped from V and 0 bases from J, the junction kept 8 bases outside the gene matches. This CDR3 has 17 amino acids. The germline V gene has CDR1 LNHDA and CDR2 SQIVND (reference sequence).

This clone showed up just once. The genes are TRBV19 and TRBJ1-1; D gene unclear. CDR3 length equals 13 residues. The V gene lost 7 bases and the J gene lost 1 base, with 10 bases spanning the gap. Per germline, CDR1 LNHDA and CDR2 SQIVND (reference sequence). CDR3 region: CASTDRGNTEAFF. The CDR3 DNA reads TGTGCCAGTACGGACCGGGGGAACACTGAAGCTTTCTTT.

This clone came up once. The chain combines TRBV5-1 with TRBJ2-7; 9 bases are shared with TRBD1. There are 14 residues in the CDR3. The ends lost 4 bases at V and 6 bases at J; junction bases unmatched: 8. Germline CDR1 is SGHRS and CDR2 is YFSETQ. This CDR3 is CASSPTGGSLEQYF. CDR3 DNA: TGCGCCAGCAGCCCGACAGGGGGTTCCCTCGAGCAGTACTTC.

This rearrangement joins TRBV14 to TRBJ2-1, with TRBD1 matching over 7 bases. Losses at the gene ends were 4 bases for V and 2 bases for J; bases not matched to a gene: 5. Germline CDR1 reads SGHDN; CDR2 reads FVKESK. This CDR3 has 15 amino acids. The CDR3 DNA reads TGTGCCAGCAGCCTGACAGGGAACCCCTACAATGAGCAGTTCTTC. As protein: CASSLTGNPYNEQFF.

The V and J genes are TRBV5-1 and TRBJ2-1; 9 bases line up with TRBD2. With 10 bases clipped from V and 2 bases from J, the junction kept 16 bases outside the gene matches. This CDR3 spans 17 amino acids. CDR1 and CDR2 (germline): SGHRS, YFSETQ. CDR3 DNA sequence: TGCGCCCGCCGGCGGGGGGGCGGGAGATCGGCCTACAATGAGCAGTTCTTC. It specifies CARRRGGGRSAYNEQFF.